This TCR beta chain is from a study of read filtering for tumor transcriptome and immune sequencing. This clonotype has a count of ten or more. Antigen: not known. From approximately 430 ng of RNA, a library with molecular barcoded alpha/delta and beta/gamma adaptors was made. TCRdb reprocessed the reads via MiXCR and lists one record per CDR3 protein. This table has about 58,000 distinct CDR3 sequences, 9% to 15% appearing once. Bone marrow was sampled from every patient at the time of active disease. Regarding the study as a whole: Single-read clonotypes: roughly 80% of IR-seq clonotypes (roughly 4% of reads), almost 75% of RNA-seq clonotypes (around 48% of reads).

This CDR3 region has 14 residues. Trimming stripped 2 bases from V and 2 bases from J, with 7 bases between. Germline CDR1 is DFQATT and CDR2 is SNEGSKA (reference sequence). The V and J genes are TRBV20-1 and TRBJ2-6; D is ambiguous. The sample comprised a population of CD138-negative cells sorted from bone marrow. The source of this sequence is a donor at least 40 years old with multiple myeloma. The CDR3 is CSARLGTGANVLTF. The CDR3 DNA reads as TGCAGTGCTAGATTGGGTACTGGGGCCAACGTCCTGACTTTC.